This T cell receptor beta chain was sequenced in a study of T cell responses to AZD1222 COVID-19 vaccine. Assay: immunoSEQ multiplex PCR; the TCRdb copy retains only in-frame clones and omits some. In the table there are roughly 80,000 clones, around nine tenths of which are singletons. The V gene's germline CDR1 is SGHNT and CDR2 YYREEE (reference sequence). This CDR3 contains 14 residues. The junction had 3 bases not matched to a gene; V was cut back by 4 bases and J by 0 bases. The clonotype originates from an adult in good health. The chain links TRBV5-4 to TRBJ2-7, with TRBD2 matching 8 bases. Sequences were derived from peripheral blood, sampled on day 0 of AZD1222 vaccination. CDR3 bases: TGTGCCAGCAGCAACGGGGGGGCCTCCTACGAGCAGTACTTC. Translated, it gives CASSNGGASYEQYF.